This T cell receptor (beta chain) was recorded in a study of T cells expressing NK-cell markers. Study in general: Underlying the TCR beta repertoires were sorted CD3+CD56+NKG2C+, CD3+CD56+NKG2C- and CD3+CD56-NKG2C+ T cells.

Study-wide points: Also leading the CD3+CD56-NKG2C+ fraction in several donors were these clonotypes. In over 5 donors, dominant CD3+CD56+NKG2C+ clonotypes ranked among the top 10 CD8+ clonotypes.

Making the TCR beta cDNA relied on 5'RACE template switching with UMIs. TCRdb re-called the 5' RACE reads and catalogs CDR3 proteins one per entry, DNA excluded. This sample's clone table lists about 190,000 distinct CDR3 sequences. With regard to this clonotype: The target antigen is unknown.

Germline V gene sequence: CDR1 PRHDT, CDR2 FYEKMQ (reference sequence). The CDR3 covers 16 residues. This TCR derives from a man aged 18 to 69 in good health. Material: blood T cells: a sorted CD56 or NKG2C T cell subset, CD4+ or CD8+ T cells, or bulk PBMC T cells (not recorded which). V and J are TRBV13 and TRBJ2-7; the D call of TRBD2 rests on TCRdb alone, since no DNA is present to check it. The CDR3 loop is CASSIRTSGGTYEQYF.